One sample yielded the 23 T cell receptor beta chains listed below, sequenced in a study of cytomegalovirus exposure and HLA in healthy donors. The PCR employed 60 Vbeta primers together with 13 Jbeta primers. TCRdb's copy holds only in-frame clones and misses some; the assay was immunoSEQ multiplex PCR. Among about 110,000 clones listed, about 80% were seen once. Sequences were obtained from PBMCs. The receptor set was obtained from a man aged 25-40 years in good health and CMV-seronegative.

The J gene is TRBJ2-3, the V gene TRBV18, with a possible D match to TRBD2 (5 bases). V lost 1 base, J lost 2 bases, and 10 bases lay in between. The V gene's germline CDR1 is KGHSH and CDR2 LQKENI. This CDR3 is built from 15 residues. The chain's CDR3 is CASSPRAAITDTQYF. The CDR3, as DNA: TGTGCCAGCTCACCACGAGCGGCAATCACAGATACGCAGTATTTT.

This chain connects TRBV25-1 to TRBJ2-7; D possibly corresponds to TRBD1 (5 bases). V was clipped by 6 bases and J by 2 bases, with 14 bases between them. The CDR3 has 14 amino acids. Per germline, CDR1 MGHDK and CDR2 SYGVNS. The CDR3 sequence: CASRGRVSTYEQYF. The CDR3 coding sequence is TGTGCCAGCAGGGGCAGGGTCTCAACCTACGAGCAGTACTTC.

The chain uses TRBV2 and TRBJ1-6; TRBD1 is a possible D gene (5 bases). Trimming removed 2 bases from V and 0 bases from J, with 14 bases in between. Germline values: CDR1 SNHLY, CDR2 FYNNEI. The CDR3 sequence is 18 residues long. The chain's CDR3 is CASSELSPRASYNSPLHF. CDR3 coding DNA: TGTGCCAGCAGTGAACTCTCCCCCAGGGCCTCCTATAATTCACCCCTCCACTTT.

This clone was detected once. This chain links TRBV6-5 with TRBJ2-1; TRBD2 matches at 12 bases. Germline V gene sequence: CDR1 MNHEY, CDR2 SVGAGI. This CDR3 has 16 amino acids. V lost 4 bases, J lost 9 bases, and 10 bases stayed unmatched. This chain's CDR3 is CASSFTPSGGAGEQFF. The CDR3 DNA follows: TGTGCCAGCAGTTTTACACCTAGCGGGGGGGCCGGTGAGCAGTTCTTC.

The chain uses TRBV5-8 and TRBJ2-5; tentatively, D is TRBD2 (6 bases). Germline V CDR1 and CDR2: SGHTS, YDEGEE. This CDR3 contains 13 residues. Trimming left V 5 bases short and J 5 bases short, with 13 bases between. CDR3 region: CASRGGTVETQYF. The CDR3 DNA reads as TGTGCCAGCAGAGGAGGGACCGTCGAGACCCAGTACTTC.

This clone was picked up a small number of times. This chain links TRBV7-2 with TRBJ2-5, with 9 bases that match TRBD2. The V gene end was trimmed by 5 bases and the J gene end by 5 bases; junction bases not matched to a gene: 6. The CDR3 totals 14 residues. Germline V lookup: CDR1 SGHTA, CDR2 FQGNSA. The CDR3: CASSPGLAQETQYF. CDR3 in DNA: TGTGCCAGCAGCCCGGGACTAGCCCAGGAGACCCAGTACTTC.

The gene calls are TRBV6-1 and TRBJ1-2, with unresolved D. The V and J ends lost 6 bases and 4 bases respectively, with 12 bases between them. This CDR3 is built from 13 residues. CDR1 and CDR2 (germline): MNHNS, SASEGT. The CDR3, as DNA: TGTGCCAGCAGGTCTACCGATGGCTATGGCTACACCTTC. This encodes CASRSTDGYGYTF.

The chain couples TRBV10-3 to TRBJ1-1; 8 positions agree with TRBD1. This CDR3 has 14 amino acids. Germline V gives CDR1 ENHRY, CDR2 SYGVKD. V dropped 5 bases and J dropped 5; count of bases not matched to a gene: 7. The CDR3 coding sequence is TGTGCCATCAGTTCCGACAGGGGAAGGACTGAAGCTTTCTTT. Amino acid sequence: CAISSDRGRTEAFF.

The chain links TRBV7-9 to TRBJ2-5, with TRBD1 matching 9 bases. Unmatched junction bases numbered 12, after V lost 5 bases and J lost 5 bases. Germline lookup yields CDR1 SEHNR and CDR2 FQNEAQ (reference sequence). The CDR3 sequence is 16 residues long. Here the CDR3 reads CASSQTDRGGGETQYF. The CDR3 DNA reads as TGTGCCAGCAGCCAAACGGACAGGGGTGGTGGTGAGACCCAGTACTTC.

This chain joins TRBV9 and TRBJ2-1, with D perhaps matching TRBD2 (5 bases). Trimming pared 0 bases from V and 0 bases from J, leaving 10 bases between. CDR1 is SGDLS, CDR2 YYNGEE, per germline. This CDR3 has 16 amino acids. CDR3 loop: CASSVVGSDSYNEQFF. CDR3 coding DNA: TGTGCCAGCAGCGTAGTGGGTAGCGACTCCTACAATGAGCAGTTCTTC.

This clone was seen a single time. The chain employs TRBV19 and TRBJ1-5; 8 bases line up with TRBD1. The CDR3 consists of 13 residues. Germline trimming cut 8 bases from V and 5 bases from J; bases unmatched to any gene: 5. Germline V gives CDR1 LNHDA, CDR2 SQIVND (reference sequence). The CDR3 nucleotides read TGTGCCAGTTTAGGACAGGGCCATCAGCCCCAGCATTTT. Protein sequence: CASLGQGHQPQHF.

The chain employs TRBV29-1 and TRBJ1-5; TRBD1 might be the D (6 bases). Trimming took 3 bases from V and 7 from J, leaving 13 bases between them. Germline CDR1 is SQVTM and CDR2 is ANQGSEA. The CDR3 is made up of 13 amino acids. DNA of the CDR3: TGCAGCGTTGATTTGGGGGCAGGACAGCCCCAGCATTTT. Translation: CSVDLGAGQPQHF. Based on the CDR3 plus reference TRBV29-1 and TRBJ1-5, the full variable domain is SAVISQKPSRDICQRGTSLTIQCQVDSQVTMMFWYRQQPGQSLTLIATANQGSEATYESGFVIDKFPISRPNLTFSTLTVSNMSPEDSSIYLCSVDLGAGQPQHFGDGTRLSIL.

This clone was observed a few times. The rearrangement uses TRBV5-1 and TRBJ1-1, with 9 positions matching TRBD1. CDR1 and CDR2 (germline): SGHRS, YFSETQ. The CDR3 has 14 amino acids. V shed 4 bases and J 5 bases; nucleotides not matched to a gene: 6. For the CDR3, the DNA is TGCGCCAGCAGCACCCGGACAGGGGTTACTGAAGCTTTCTTT. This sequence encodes CASSTRTGVTEAFF.

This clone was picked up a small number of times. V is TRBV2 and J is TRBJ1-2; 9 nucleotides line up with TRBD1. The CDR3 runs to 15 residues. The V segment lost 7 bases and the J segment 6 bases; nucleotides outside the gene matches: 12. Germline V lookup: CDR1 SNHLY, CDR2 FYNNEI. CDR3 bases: TGTGCCAGCAATACCCGGGACAGGGCGGGAGATGGCTACACCTTC. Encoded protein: CASNTRDRAGDGYTF.

The CDR3 spells CASSSGRTETQYF. The DNA of the CDR3 is TGTGCCAGTAGTAGCGGGAGGACGGAGACCCAGTACTTC. The chain combines TRBV19 with TRBJ2-5; 8 bases are a match to TRBD2. Germline CDR1 is LNHDA and CDR2 is SQIVND (reference sequence). V lost 4 bases and J lost 5; bases outside the gene matches: 3. The CDR3 consists of 13 residues.

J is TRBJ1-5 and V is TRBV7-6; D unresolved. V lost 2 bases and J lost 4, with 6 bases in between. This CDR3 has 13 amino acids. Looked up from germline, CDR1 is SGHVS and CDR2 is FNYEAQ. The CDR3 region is CASSLQENQPQHF. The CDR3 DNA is TGTGCCAGCAGCTTACAAGAGAATCAGCCCCAGCATTTT.

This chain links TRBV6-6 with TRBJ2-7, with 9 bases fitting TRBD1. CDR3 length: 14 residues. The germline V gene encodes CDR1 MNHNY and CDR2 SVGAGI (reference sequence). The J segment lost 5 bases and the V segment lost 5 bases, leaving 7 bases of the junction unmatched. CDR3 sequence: CASSTRQGGNEQYF. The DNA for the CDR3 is TGTGCCAGCAGTACTCGACAGGGGGGAAACGAGCAGTACTTC.

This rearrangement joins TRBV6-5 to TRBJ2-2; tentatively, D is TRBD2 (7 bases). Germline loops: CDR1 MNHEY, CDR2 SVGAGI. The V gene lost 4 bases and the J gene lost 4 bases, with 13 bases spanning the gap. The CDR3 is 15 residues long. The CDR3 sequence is CASSSGGAGTGELFF. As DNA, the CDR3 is TGTGCCAGCAGTTCGGGGGGCGCAGGCACCGGGGAGCTGTTTTTT.

This CDR3 is CSVGGGQGRTEAFF. CDR3 sequence (DNA): TGCAGCGTTGGGGGAGGGCAGGGTCGGACTGAAGCTTTCTTT. The chain links TRBV29-1 to TRBJ1-1; D may be TRBD1 (5 bases). The CDR3 consists of 14 residues. The V gene's germline CDR1 is SQVTM and CDR2 ANQGSEA. Trimming took off 4 bases at V and 5 bases at J, with 17 bases between the two ends. Filled out from reference TRBV29-1 and TRBJ1-1, the complete variable domain reads SAVISQKPSRDICQRGTSLTIQCQVDSQVTMMFWYRQQPGQSLTLIATANQGSEATYESGFVIDKFPISRPNLTFSTLTVSNMSPEDSSIYLCSVGGGQGRTEAFFGQGTRLTVV.

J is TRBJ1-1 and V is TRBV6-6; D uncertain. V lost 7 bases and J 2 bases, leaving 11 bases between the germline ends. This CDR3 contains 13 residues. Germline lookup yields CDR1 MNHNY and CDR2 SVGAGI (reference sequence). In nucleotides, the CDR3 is TGTGCCAGCAACCTCGGGGTAAACACTGAAGCTTTCTTT. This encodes CASNLGVNTEAFF.

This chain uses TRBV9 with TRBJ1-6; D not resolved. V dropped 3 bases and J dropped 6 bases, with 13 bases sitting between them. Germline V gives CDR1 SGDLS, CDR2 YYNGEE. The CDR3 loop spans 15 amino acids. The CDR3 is CASSERTEPNSPLHF. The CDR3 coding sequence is TGTGCCAGCAGCGAGCGGACGGAACCTAATTCACCCCTCCACTTT.

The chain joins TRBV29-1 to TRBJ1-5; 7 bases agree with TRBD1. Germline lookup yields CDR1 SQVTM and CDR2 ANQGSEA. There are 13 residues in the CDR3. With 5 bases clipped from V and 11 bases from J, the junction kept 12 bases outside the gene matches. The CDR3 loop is CSVKTGRREAQHF. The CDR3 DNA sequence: TGCAGCGTTAAGACAGGGAGGAGGGAGGCCCAGCATTTT.

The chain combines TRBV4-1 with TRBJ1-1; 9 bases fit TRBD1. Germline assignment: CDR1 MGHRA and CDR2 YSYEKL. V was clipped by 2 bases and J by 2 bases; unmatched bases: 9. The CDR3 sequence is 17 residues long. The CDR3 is CASSQMMGQGPNTEAFF. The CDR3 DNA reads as TGCGCCAGCAGCCAAATGATGGGACAGGGTCCTAACACTGAAGCTTTCTTT.